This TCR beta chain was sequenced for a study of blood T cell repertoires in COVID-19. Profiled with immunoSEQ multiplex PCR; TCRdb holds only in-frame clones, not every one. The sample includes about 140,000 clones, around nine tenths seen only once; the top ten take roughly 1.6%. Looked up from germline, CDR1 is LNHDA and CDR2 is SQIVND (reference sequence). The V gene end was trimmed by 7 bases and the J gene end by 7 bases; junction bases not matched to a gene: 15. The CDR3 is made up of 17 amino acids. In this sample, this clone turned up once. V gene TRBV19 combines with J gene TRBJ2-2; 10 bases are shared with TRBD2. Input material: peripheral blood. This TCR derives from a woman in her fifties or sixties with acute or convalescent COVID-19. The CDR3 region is CASTTARLAGDGGELFF. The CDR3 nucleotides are TGTGCCAGTACGACTGCCCGGCTAGCGGGAGATGGCGGGGAGCTGTTTTTT.